The 8 T cell receptor beta chains below were found in one sample sequenced in a study of T cells expressing NK-cell markers. TCRdb reprocessed the 5' RACE reads, keeping one entry per CDR3 protein, no DNA. Its listing shows 300,000 to 500,000 distinct CDR3 sequences. The sample comprised blood T cells: a sorted CD56 or NKG2C T cell subset, CD4+ or CD8+ T cells, or bulk PBMC T cells (not recorded which). The source of these receptors is a woman in her fifties or sixties in good health.

This chain links TRBV29-1 with TRBJ1-2; the TRBD1 assignment by TCRdb is unverifiable without DNA. Germline-derived CDR1 and CDR2 are SQVTM and ANQGSEA. The CDR3 is made up of 15 amino acids. The CDR3 region is CSVEGVGGANYGYTF.

This chain uses TRBV27 with TRBJ2-7. CDR1 is MNHEY and CDR2 is SMNVEV in the germline V gene (reference sequence). The CDR3 consists of 13 residues. This CDR3 reads CASSPIMAYEQYF.

The chain has TRBV6-4 and TRBJ2-7. CDR1 is MRHNA and CDR2 is SNTAGT in the germline V gene. The CDR3 loop spans 17 amino acids. CDR3 residues: CASSESRRTDSSYEQYF.

The rearrangement links TRBV4-1 to TRBJ2-3; TCRdb returns TRBD1, unconfirmable since there is no DNA. The CDR3 is 14 amino acids. Germline V CDR1 and CDR2: MGHRA, YSYEKL. The CDR3 loop is CASSNSGLEDTQYF.

The chain carries TRBV2 and TRBJ2-2; the D gene TCRdb calls, TRBD1, cannot be checked with no DNA. Germline V lookup: CDR1 SNHLY, CDR2 FYNNEI. CDR3 length: 14 amino acids. The CDR3 region is CASSEDRGAGELFF.

The rearrangement links TRBV5-6 to TRBJ2-1. There are 15 residues in the CDR3. Germline assignment: CDR1 SGHDT and CDR2 YYEEEE. CDR3 residues: CASSFGVSSYNEQFF.

The chain joins TRBV10-3 to TRBJ2-4. This CDR3 comprises 14 residues. The germline gives CDR1 ENHRY, CDR2 SYGVKD. The CDR3 is CAISDSGTKNIQYF.

The chain is built from TRBV14 and TRBJ2-3; checking the TCRdb D call of TRBD2 is not possible without DNA. Germline V gene data show CDR1 as SGHDN and CDR2 as FVKESK. This CDR3 is built from 16 residues. CDR3 residues: CASSTMMGERADTQYF.